This T cell receptor (beta chain) is drawn from a study of cytotoxic CD8 clonotypes in ibrutinib-treated CLL. Assay: immunoSEQ multiplex PCR; the TCRdb copy retains only in-frame clones and omits some. The profile shows under 40,000 clones, about 50% of them singletons. This clone was picked up a small number of times. The germline gives CDR1 SEHNR, CDR2 FQNEAQ (reference sequence). The V end lost 2 bases, the J end lost 8 bases, and 15 bases lay between the germline ends. The CDR3 extends over 14 amino acids. The source of this sequence is a human donor with chronic lymphocytic leukemia. The rearrangement links TRBV7-9 to TRBJ1-2; perhaps TRBD1 as D (6 bases). The sample was PBMCs, taken before ibrutinib treatment. The CDR3 DNA follows: TGTGCCAGCAGCTTACGCAGGGCCCAGGGGGGCTACACCTTC. This gives the protein CASSLRRAQGGYTF.